Presented here are 29 T cell receptor beta chains from one specimen sequenced in a study of cytomegalovirus exposure and HLA in healthy donors (dated by TCRdb to the late 2010s). Library preparation employed the immunoSEQ multiplex PCR assay. For the multiplex PCR, a mixture combining 60 forward primers for TCR Vbeta segments and 13 reverse primers for TCR Jbeta segments was used. TCRdb retrieved this table from immuneACCESS and kept in-frame rearrangements only. Not all clones are present; in checked studies, unresolved V genes account for under half, and no reason is known for the remainder. The sample includes roughly 150,000 clones, with 70% to 85% observed a single time. The ten largest clones represent approximately 1.5% of the sample. Material for sequencing was PBMCs. The receptors originated from a male donor in good health and CMV-seronegative.

The genes are TRBV7-9 and TRBJ2-1, with D maybe TRBD1 (6 bases). The CDR3 sequence is 15 residues long. Trimming took 7 bases from V and 6 from J, leaving 19 bases between them. Germline loops: CDR1 SEHNR, CDR2 FQNEAQ (reference sequence). The CDR3 nucleotides read TGTGCCAGCATCACCCCGTGGGGGCCGGCCAATGAGCAGTTCTTC. This translates into CASITPWGPANEQFF.

The V and J genes are TRBV7-2 and TRBJ2-3, with TRBD2 matching 12 bases. From germline, CDR1 is SGHTA and CDR2 FQGNSA. V lost 3 bases to trimming and J lost 3 bases; unmatched junction nucleotides: 4. The CDR3 consists of 16 residues. The CDR3 sequence: CASSFGLAGRTDTQYF. The CDR3 DNA sequence: TGTGCCAGCAGCTTCGGACTAGCGGGAAGAACAGATACGCAGTATTTT. Full variable domain (outside the CDR3, taken from reference TRBV7-2 and TRBJ2-3): GAGVSQSPSNKVTEKGKDVELRCDPISGHTALYWYRQSLGQGLEFLIYFQGNSAPDKSGLPSDRFSAERTGGSVSTLTIQRTQQEDSAVYLCASSFGLAGRTDTQYFGPGTRLTVL.

In this sample, this clone turned up once. V usage is TRBV11-2 and J usage is TRBJ2-7; possibly TRBD1 for D (6 bases). The germline CDR1 and CDR2 sequences are SGHAT and FQNNGV. The V gene lost 2 bases and the J gene lost 6 bases, with 11 bases spanning the gap. This CDR3 region has 13 residues. The CDR3, as DNA: TGTGCCAGCAGCTTACAACAGGGTGGCGAGCAGTACTTC. Translation: CASSLQQGGEQYF.

Remarks on this clone: Other DNA variants within this sample encode the same CDR3. The chain uses TRBV20-1 and TRBJ1-1; D uncertain. The CDR3 has 11 residues. Deletions cut 2 bases from V and 1 base from J, with 2 bases between. Germline V gives CDR1 DFQATT, CDR2 SNEGSKA (reference sequence). For the CDR3, the DNA is TGCAGTGCTAGACGGAACACTGAAGCTTTCTTT. Translation: CSARRNTEAFF.

The chain joins TRBV19 to TRBJ1-2; the match to TRBD1 covers 9 bases. This CDR3 spans 14 amino acids. CDR1 and CDR2 from the germline V gene are LNHDA and SQIVND (reference sequence). Trimming took 6 bases from V and 7 from J; bases not matched to a gene: 9. CDR3 in amino acids: CASSPRDRAGGYTF. The CDR3 DNA reads TGTGCCAGTAGCCCTCGGGACAGGGCTGGTGGCTACACCTTC.

CDR3 in amino acids: CASSEGTPSYNEQFF. CDR3 in DNA: TGTGCCAGCAGTGAGGGGACTCCTTCTTACAATGAGCAGTTCTTC. This chain links TRBV2 with TRBJ2-1; D may be TRBD2 (6 bases). In germline, CDR1 is SNHLY, CDR2 FYNNEI. This CDR3 contains 15 residues. Trimming shortened V by 3 bases and J by 4 bases, and 13 bases separated the two germline ends.

J is TRBJ2-5 and V is TRBV9; 11 nucleotides align to TRBD1. V shed 4 bases and J 11 bases; nucleotides not matched to a gene: 13. Germline V lookup: CDR1 SGDLS, CDR2 YYNGEE. The CDR3 contains 15 residues. The CDR3 reads CASSSLDRGPGEQYF. The CDR3 nucleotides read TGTGCCAGCAGCTCCCTGGACAGGGGGCCTGGGGAGCAGTACTTC.

The chain is built from TRBV5-1 and TRBJ2-1, with a weak D call TRBD1 (6 bases). The ends were cut back, 2 bases at V and 9 bases at J, with 18 bases in the middle. Germline loops: CDR1 SGHRS, CDR2 YFSETQ. The CDR3 is made up of 15 amino acids. CDR3 protein: CASSLQDRRPFEQFF. The CDR3 region has the DNA TGCGCCAGCAGCTTACAGGACAGAAGGCCTTTTGAGCAGTTCTTC.

V gene TRBV27 combines with J gene TRBJ2-1, with D perhaps matching TRBD2 (5 bases). V was cut by 2 bases and J by 4 bases, with 15 bases left in between. The CDR3 extends over 16 amino acids. The germline V gene encodes CDR1 MNHEY and CDR2 SMNVEV (reference sequence). In nucleotides, the CDR3 is TGTGCCAGCAGTTTAGTCCCCGGGGATATATACAATGAGCAGTTCTTC. Its protein product is CASSLVPGDIYNEQFF.

The chain couples TRBV9 to TRBJ1-4; TRBD1 matches at 9 bases. V lost 4 bases to trimming and J lost 7 bases; unmatched junction nucleotides: 8. There are 15 residues in the CDR3. CDR1 is SGDLS, CDR2 YYNGEE, per germline. CDR3 protein: CASSLGDREGEKLFF. CDR3 nucleotides: TGTGCCAGCAGCCTAGGGGACAGGGAAGGTGAAAAACTGTTTTTT. Using reference TRBV9 and TRBJ1-4 for the parts outside the CDR3, the full variable domain is DSGVTQTPKHLITATGQRVTLRCSPRSGDLSVYWYQQSLDQGLQFLIQYYNGEERAKGNILERFSAQQFPDLHSELNLSSLELGDSALYFCASSLGDREGEKLFFGSGTQLSVL.

This clone was seen once. The chain uses TRBV28 and TRBJ1-1, with D possibly being TRBD1 (6 bases). CDR3 size: 14 residues. Germline assignment: CDR1 MDHEN and CDR2 SYDVKM. The V and J ends lost 5 bases and 0 bases respectively, with 10 bases between them. CDR3 in amino acids: CASSATGLNTEAFF. The CDR3 DNA is TGTGCCAGCAGTGCTACAGGGTTGAACACTGAAGCTTTCTTT.

This sequence joins TRBV18 and TRBJ2-7; 8 nucleotides agree with TRBD2. CDR1 and CDR2 (germline): KGHSH, LQKENI. The CDR3 is 16 amino acids. V was pared by 4 bases and J by 2 bases, with 10 bases of the junction left unmatched. The CDR3 sequence: CASSQASGGGAYEQYF. The CDR3 DNA is TGTGCCAGCTCACAAGCTTCGGGAGGGGGGGCCTACGAGCAGTACTTC.

The chain uses TRBV19 and TRBJ1-2; 10 bases match TRBD1. The germline gives CDR1 LNHDA, CDR2 SQIVND (reference sequence). The CDR3 loop spans 13 amino acids. V lost 7 bases, J lost 8 bases, and 7 bases stayed unmatched. This chain's CDR3 is CASTRQGADGYTF. The CDR3 DNA is TGTGCCAGTACCCGACAGGGGGCGGACGGCTACACCTTC.

The V and J genes are TRBV7-8 and TRBJ2-2; a possible D gene is TRBD1 (5 bases). CDR3 length: 14 residues. Trimming left V 6 bases short and J 5 bases short, with 13 bases between. Germline V CDR1 and CDR2: SGHVS, FQNEAQ. The CDR3 sequence is CASRKTDFTGELFF. For the CDR3, the DNA is TGTGCCAGCAGGAAGACAGACTTTACCGGGGAGCTGTTTTTT.

The chain links TRBV13 to TRBJ2-4; 8 bases map to TRBD2. The germline V gene encodes CDR1 PRHDT and CDR2 FYEKMQ (reference sequence). With 5 bases clipped from V and 7 bases from J, the junction kept 10 bases outside the gene matches. This CDR3 contains 15 residues. CDR3: CASSLGAGGGNIQYF. The CDR3 nucleotides read TGTGCCAGCAGCCTCGGAGCCGGGGGGGGCAACATTCAGTACTTC.

J is TRBJ1-4 and V is TRBV5-4; no definite D call. The CDR3 extends over 13 amino acids. Germline V gives CDR1 SGHNT, CDR2 YYREEE (reference sequence). V lost 0 bases, J lost 16 bases, and 16 bases lay in between. In DNA, the CDR3 is TGTGCCAGCAGCTTGGATGCGGCCAGCCCCGGGTTTTTT. The encoded protein is CASSLDAASPGFF.

The genes are TRBV27 and TRBJ2-7; a weak D match, TRBD1 (6 bases). The CDR3 runs 12 residues. Germline-derived CDR1 and CDR2 are MNHEY and SMNVEV (reference sequence). Trimming removed 5 bases at V and 6 bases at J, with 11 bases between. DNA of the CDR3: TGTGCCAGCAGTCAAGGCAGGGGCGAGCAGTACTTC. Its protein product is CASSQGRGEQYF.

Worth noting for this clone: Other DNA sequences in this specimen translate into the identical CDR3. This chain connects TRBV7-2 to TRBJ2-1, with 9 bases that match TRBD2. Germline CDR1 SGHTA, CDR2 FQGNSA. V shed 3 bases, J shed 1 base, and the junction held 1 base outside the gene matches. The CDR3 is 15 amino acids. The CDR3 here is CASSFSGSSYNEQFF. The CDR3 DNA reads as TGTGCCAGCAGCTTTAGCGGGAGTTCCTACAATGAGCAGTTCTTC.

The V gene is TRBV4-1, the J gene TRBJ2-3, with 9 bases lining up with TRBD1. V lost 4 bases to trimming and J lost 3 bases; unmatched junction nucleotides: 14. Germline CDR1 reads MGHRA; CDR2 reads YSYEKL. The CDR3 runs to 18 residues. CDR3 protein: CASSLPATGGPGTDTQYF. As DNA, the CDR3 is TGCGCCAGCAGCCTCCCAGCGACAGGGGGTCCAGGGACAGATACGCAGTATTTT.

The chain carries TRBV27 and TRBJ1-6; the D is unclear. V was clipped by 2 bases and J by 7 bases, with 6 bases between them. CDR3 length: 13 residues. Germline V gives CDR1 MNHEY, CDR2 SMNVEV (reference sequence). The CDR3 bases are TGTGCCAGCAGTTTACCCGGGAATTCACCCCTCCACTTT. This encodes CASSLPGNSPLHF.

The chain has TRBV15 and TRBJ2-1, with 7 bases identical to TRBD2. After removal of 1 base from V and 9 bases from J, the junction contained 6 bases not matched to a gene. This CDR3 contains 14 residues. CDR1 LNHNV and CDR2 YYDKDF come from the germline V gene (reference sequence). In nucleotides, the CDR3 is TGTGCCACCAGCAGAGCGGGGACTATAGTTGAGCAGTTCTTC. Translated: CATSRAGTIVEQFF.

The J gene is TRBJ2-5, the V gene TRBV25-1; D may be TRBD2 (6 bases). The CDR3 length is 17 residues. Trimming took 7 bases from V and 2 from J, leaving 23 bases between them. Looked up from germline, CDR1 is MGHDK and CDR2 is SYGVNS. In nucleotides, the CDR3 is TGTGCCAGCACTGGGCGGGATGAACCGGCCAAGCAAGAGACCCAGTACTTC. Translating gives CASTGRDEPAKQETQYF.

J is TRBJ1-4 and V is TRBV10-3, with a weak D call TRBD1 (5 bases). Trimming removed 2 bases at V and 2 bases at J, with 12 bases between. CDR1 ENHRY and CDR2 SYGVKD come from the germline V gene. There are 16 residues in the CDR3. CDR3 loop: CAISEKVAGTNEKLFF. In nucleotides, the CDR3 is TGTGCCATCAGTGAGAAGGTTGCAGGGACTAATGAAAAACTGTTTTTT.

This rearrangement joins TRBV7-9 to TRBJ2-2; possible D gene TRBD2, 5 bases. CDR3 length: 16 amino acids. Germline V CDR1 and CDR2: SEHNR, FQNEAQ (reference sequence). The V gene lost 3 bases and the J gene lost 1 base, with 12 bases spanning the gap. CDR3 coding DNA: TGTGCCAGCAGCTTGGGAGTGGCGGGGAACACCGGGGAGCTGTTTTTT. It codes for CASSLGVAGNTGELFF.

The chain combines TRBV6-5 with TRBJ2-7, with 7 bases lining up with TRBD1. J gave up 2 bases and V 6 bases, and 7 bases lay outside the gene matches. CDR1 MNHEY and CDR2 SVGAGI come from the germline V gene. The CDR3 sequence is 14 residues long. Written as DNA, the CDR3 is TGTGCCAGCAGGACAGGGATTTTGACCTACGAGCAGTACTTC. Protein: CASRTGILTYEQYF.

The V gene is TRBV7-3, the J gene TRBJ2-3; D uncertain. This CDR3 is built from 14 residues. V was clipped by 4 bases and J by 2 bases, with 10 bases between them. Germline CDR1 reads SGHTA; CDR2 reads FQGTGA. CDR3 loop: CASSSRSPTDTQYF. CDR3 coding DNA: TGTGCCAGCAGCTCCCGTTCCCCCACAGATACGCAGTATTTT.

The gene calls are TRBV5-1 and TRBJ2-5; 9 positions agree with TRBD1. J lost 4 bases, V lost 4 bases, and 8 bases had no gene match. Germline CDR1 SGHRS, CDR2 YFSETQ. There are 15 residues in the CDR3. CDR3 DNA: TGCGCCAGCAGCCTCGGACAGGGGACGGCAGAGACCCAGTACTTC. Encoded protein: CASSLGQGTAETQYF. The whole variable domain, filled in from reference TRBV5-1 and TRBJ2-5, reads KAGVTQTPRYLIKTRGQQVTLSCSPISGHRSVSWYQQTPGQGLQFLFEYFSETQRNKGNFPGRFSGRQFSNSRSEMNVSTLELGDSALYLCASSLGQGTAETQYFGPGTRLLVL.

The rearrangement joins TRBV30 to TRBJ1-2, with D possibly TRBD1 on 5 matching bases. Germline values: CDR1 GTSNPN, CDR2 SVGIG (reference sequence). The CDR3 is 13 amino acids. The V and J ends lost 3 bases and 0 bases respectively, with 8 bases between them. For the CDR3, the DNA is TGTGCCTGGAGAGACAGAGCTAACTATGGCTACACCTTC. Translated, it gives CAWRDRANYGYTF. The full variable domain, rest sourced from reference TRBV30 and TRBJ1-2, is SQTIHQWPATLVQPVGSPLSLECTVEGTSNPNLYWYRQAAGRGLQLLFYSVGIGQISSEVPQNLSASRPQDRQFILSSKKLLLSDSGFYLCAWRDRANYGYTFGSGTRLTVV.

The chain is built from TRBV2 and TRBJ2-5; 10 bases are shared with TRBD2. J was trimmed by 5 bases and V by 4 bases; bases with no gene match: 13. Germline CDR1 and CDR2: SNHLY and FYNNEI. The CDR3 spans 17 residues. The CDR3 DNA reads TGTGCCAGCAGTGTGAGCCCTCCCAGCGGGAGGGCCGAGACCCAGTACTTC. Protein sequence: CASSVSPPSGRAETQYF.